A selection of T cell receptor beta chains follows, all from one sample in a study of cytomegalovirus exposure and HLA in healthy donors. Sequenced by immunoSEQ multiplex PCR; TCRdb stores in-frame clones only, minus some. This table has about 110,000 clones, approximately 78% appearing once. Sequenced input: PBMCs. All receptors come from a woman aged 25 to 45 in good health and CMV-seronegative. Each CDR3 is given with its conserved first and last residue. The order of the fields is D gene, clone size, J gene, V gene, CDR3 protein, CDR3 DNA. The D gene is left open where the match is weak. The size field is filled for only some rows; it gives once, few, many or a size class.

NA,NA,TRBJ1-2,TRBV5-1,CASSLETYGYTF,TGCGCCAGCAGCTTGGAGACTTATGGCTACACCTTC
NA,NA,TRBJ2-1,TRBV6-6,CASSYGGSPHNEQFF,TGTGCCAGCAGTTATGGGGGGTCTCCCCACAATGAGCAGTTCTTC
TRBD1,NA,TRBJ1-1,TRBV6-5,CASSLYRGTEAFF,TGTGCCAGCAGTCTGTACAGGGGCACTGAAGCTTTCTTT
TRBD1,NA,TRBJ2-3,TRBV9,CASSEYRGGTDTQYF,TGTGCCAGCAGCGAATACAGGGGCGGCACAGATACGCAGTATTTT
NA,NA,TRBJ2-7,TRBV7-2,CASSLTGYEQYF,TGTGCCAGCAGCTTAACTGGTTACGAGCAGTACTTC
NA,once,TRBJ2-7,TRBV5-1,CASSLAGTASYEQYF,TGCGCCAGCAGCTTGGCCGGGACTGCCTCCTACGAGCAGTACTTC
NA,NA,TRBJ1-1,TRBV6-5,CASRPRNRDTEAFF,TGTGCCAGCAGACCTCGTAACAGGGACACTGAAGCTTTCTTT
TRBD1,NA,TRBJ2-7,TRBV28,CASSPRTGTGVYEQYF,TGTGCCAGCAGTCCCAGAACTGGGACAGGGGTTTACGAGCAGTACTTC
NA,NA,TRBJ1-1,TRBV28,CASLRRGGSTEAFF,TGTGCCAGTTTGAGGCGGGGGGGAAGCACTGAAGCTTTCTTT
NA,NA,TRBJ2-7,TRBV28,CASLGTTYEQYF,TGTGCCAGCCTCGGTACCACCTACGAGCAGTACTTC
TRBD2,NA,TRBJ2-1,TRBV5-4,CASSKTGSGPPSYNEQFF,TGTGCCAGCAGCAAAACGGGTAGCGGGCCGCCCTCCTACAATGAGCAGTTCTTC
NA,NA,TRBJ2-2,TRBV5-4,CASSQRQQNTGELFF,TGTGCCAGCAGCCAAAGACAGCAGAACACCGGGGAGCTGTTTTTT
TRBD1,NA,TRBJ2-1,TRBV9,CASSAQPEGGGNDEQFF,TGTGCCAGCAGCGCACAACCCGAAGGGGGCGGTAACGATGAGCAGTTCTTC
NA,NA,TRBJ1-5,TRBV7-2,CASSFPGNQPQHF,TGTGCCAGCAGCTTCCCAGGAAATCAGCCCCAGCATTTT
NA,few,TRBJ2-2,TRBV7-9,CASSPNRVGPGELFF,TGTGCCAGCAGCCCGAACAGGGTTGGTCCCGGGGAGCTGTTTTTT
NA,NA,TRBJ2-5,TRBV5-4,CASSLKEETQYF,TGTGCCAGCAGCCTGAAGGAGGAGACCCAGTACTTC
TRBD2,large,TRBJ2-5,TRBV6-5,CASSYSGTSGEETQYF,TGTGCCAGCAGTTACTCCGGGACTAGCGGGGAAGAGACCCAGTACTTC
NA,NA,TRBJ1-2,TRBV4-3,CASSQDYGRDYGYTF,TGCGCCAGCAGCCAAGATTACGGCAGGGACTATGGCTACACCTTC
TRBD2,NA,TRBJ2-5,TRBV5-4,CASSGGSGGPAQETQYF,TGTGCCAGCAGCGGCGGATCGGGGGGGCCAGCTCAAGAGACCCAGTACTTC
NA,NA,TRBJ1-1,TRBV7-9,CASSSRDLGNTEAFF,TGTGCCAGCAGCTCCCGAGACCTAGGGAACACTGAAGCTTTCTTT
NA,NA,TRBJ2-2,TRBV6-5,CASSSPGELFF,TGTGCCAGCAGTTCTCCCGGGGAGCTGTTTTTT
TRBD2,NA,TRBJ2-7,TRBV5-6,CASSFAGRAGEQYF,TGTGCCAGCAGCTTTGCCGGGAGGGCCGGCGAGCAGTACTTC
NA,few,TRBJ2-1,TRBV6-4,CASSAGENNEQFF,TGTGCCAGCAGTGCGGGGGAGAACAATGAGCAGTTCTTC
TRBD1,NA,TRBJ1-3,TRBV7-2,CASSLVGQGIYF,TGTGCCAGCAGCTTAGTGGGACAGGGAATATATTTT
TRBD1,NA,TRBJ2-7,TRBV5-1,CASSLAGQGGHEQYF,TGCGCCAGCAGCTTGGCGGGACAGGGCGGGCACGAGCAGTACTTC
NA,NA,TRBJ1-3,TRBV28,CASSPRVEPGNTIYF,TGTGCCAGCAGCCCCAGAGTGGAGCCTGGAAACACCATATATTTT
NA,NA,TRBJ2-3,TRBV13,CASSLVRSTDTQYF,TGTGCCAGCAGCTTGGTCAGGAGCACAGATACGCAGTATTTT
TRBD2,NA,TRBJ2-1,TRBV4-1,CASSHPLAGGPFNEQFF,TGCGCCAGCAGCCACCCATTAGCGGGAGGGCCATTCAATGAGCAGTTCTTC
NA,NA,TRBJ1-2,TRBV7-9,CASSLGANYGYTF,TGTGCCAGCAGCTTAGGGGCCAACTATGGCTACACCTTC
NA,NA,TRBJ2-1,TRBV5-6,CASSWAPGEQFF,TGTGCCAGCAGCTGGGCCCCAGGGGAGCAGTTCTTC
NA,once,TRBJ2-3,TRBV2,CASSGGATTDTQYF,TGTGCCAGCAGTGGGGGAGCGACTACAGATACGCAGTATTTT
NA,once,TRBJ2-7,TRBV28,CASSPRESSYEQYF,TGTGCCAGCAGCCCACGGGAAAGCTCCTACGAGCAGTACTTC
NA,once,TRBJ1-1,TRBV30,CAWRGGTEAFF,TGTGCCTGGAGGGGAGGCACTGAAGCTTTCTTT
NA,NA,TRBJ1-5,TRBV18,CASSPDGIGNQPQHF,TGTGCCAGCTCACCCGACGGGATCGGCAATCAGCCCCAGCATTTT
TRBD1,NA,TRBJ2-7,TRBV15,CATSRTGGTYEQYF,TGTGCCACCAGCAGGACAGGGGGTACCTACGAGCAGTACTTC
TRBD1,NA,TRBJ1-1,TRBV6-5,CASSYSGQGVPTEAFF,TGTGCCAGCAGTTACTCGGGACAGGGGGTCCCCACTGAAGCTTTCTTT
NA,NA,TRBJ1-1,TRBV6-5,CASSPRGRRTEAFF,TGTGCCAGCAGCCCTCGGGGTAGGAGGACTGAAGCTTTCTTT